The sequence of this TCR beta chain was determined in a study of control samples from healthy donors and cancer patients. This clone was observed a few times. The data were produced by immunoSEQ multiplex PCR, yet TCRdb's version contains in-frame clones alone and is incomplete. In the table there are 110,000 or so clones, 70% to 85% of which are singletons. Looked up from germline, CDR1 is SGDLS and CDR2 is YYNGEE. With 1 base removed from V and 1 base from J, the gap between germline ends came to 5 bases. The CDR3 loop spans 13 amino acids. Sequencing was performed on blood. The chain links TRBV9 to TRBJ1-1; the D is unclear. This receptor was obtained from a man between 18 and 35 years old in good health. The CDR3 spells CASSVPPNTEAFF. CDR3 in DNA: TGTGCCAGCAGCGTACCCCCGAACACTGAAGCTTTCTTT.